These 19 T cell receptor beta chains came from one sample sequenced in a study of blood T cell repertoires in COVID-19. Produced via immunoSEQ multiplex PCR; TCRdb's table is partial and in-frame only. The sample includes about 160,000 clones, roughly 93% of them seen just once. The sequencing input was peripheral blood. The source is a woman in her 50s with acute or convalescent COVID-19.

The chain has TRBV7-9 and TRBJ1-1; D call uncertain. V was cut by 5 bases and J by 0 bases, with 10 bases left in between. CDR3 length: 14 amino acids. The V gene's germline CDR1 is SEHNR and CDR2 FQNEAQ (reference sequence). In DNA, the CDR3 is TGTGCCAGCAGCCTTGACAACGTGAACACTGAAGCTTTCTTT. Its protein is CASSLDNVNTEAFF.

This clone was seen only once. The chain has TRBV6-5 and TRBJ2-7; D is perhaps TRBD1 (7 bases). Germline-derived CDR1 and CDR2 are MNHEY and SVGAGI. This CDR3 spans 16 amino acids. The V gene lost 0 bases and the J gene lost 3 bases, with 15 bases spanning the gap. CDR3 amino acids: CASSYSTGQRVYEQYF. Here the CDR3 DNA reads TGTGCCAGCAGTTACTCGACGGGACAGCGGGTCTACGAGCAGTACTTC.

The V call is TRBV7-9, the J call TRBJ2-2; D call uncertain. Looked up from germline, CDR1 is SEHNR and CDR2 is FQNEAQ (reference sequence). The CDR3 extends over 13 amino acids. Trimming stripped 2 bases from V and 7 bases from J, with 8 bases between. This chain's CDR3 is CASSLRGYGELFF. DNA of the CDR3: TGTGCCAGCAGCTTACGAGGTTACGGGGAGCTGTTTTTT.

This chain links TRBV7-3 with TRBJ1-1, with 7 bases fitting TRBD1. Germline CDR1 SGHTA, CDR2 FQGTGA. The CDR3 spans 14 residues. V lost 5 bases, J lost 3 bases, and 6 bases stayed unmatched. The CDR3 bases are TGTGCCAGCAGCGCAACAGGGGCGGACACTGAAGCTTTCTTT. Translating it yields CASSATGADTEAFF. Filled out from reference TRBV7-3 and TRBJ1-1, the complete variable domain reads GAGVSQTPSNKVTEKGKYVELRCDPISGHTALYWYRQSLGQGPEFLIYFQGTGAADDSGLPNDRFFAVRPEGSVSTLKIQRTERGDSAVYLCASSATGADTEAFFGQGTRLTVV.

V and J are TRBV7-2 and TRBJ2-2; D perhaps matches TRBD2 (7 bases). The CDR3 consists of 14 residues. Trimming took 5 bases from V and 4 from J, leaving 11 bases between them. CDR1 and CDR2 from the germline V gene are SGHTA and FQGNSA. For the CDR3, the DNA is TGTGCCAGCAGCCCTAGGGGGGGCACCGGGGAGCTGTTTTTT. Amino acids: CASSPRGGTGELFF.

The chain recombines TRBV4-3 with TRBJ1-3, with D possibly matching TRBD1 (5 bases). CDR3 length: 16 residues. CDR1 is LGHNA and CDR2 is YSLEER in the germline V gene. Trimming shortened V by 0 bases and J by 1 base, and 10 bases separated the two germline ends. The CDR3 reads CASSQDLRVSGNTIYF. Here the CDR3 DNA reads TGCGCCAGCAGCCAAGATCTCAGGGTATCTGGAAACACCATATATTTT.

A word on this clone: The sample holds other DNA sequences that translate to the same CDR3. The chain links TRBV5-1 to TRBJ1-1; TRBD1 might be the D (6 bases). The germline CDR1 and CDR2 sequences are SGHRS and YFSETQ. The CDR3 extends over 14 amino acids. Trimming took off 0 bases at V and 0 bases at J, with 6 bases between the two ends. The chain's CDR3 is CASSLGQVNTEAFF. The CDR3 DNA reads as TGCGCCAGCAGCTTGGGACAGGTGAACACTGAAGCTTTCTTT.

This chain uses TRBV5-4 with TRBJ1-5, with TRBD1 matching 9 bases. The V and J ends lost 4 bases and 4 bases, in that order; junction bases with no gene match: 6. Germline loops: CDR1 SGHNT, CDR2 YYREEE (reference sequence). The CDR3 sequence is 15 residues long. Here the CDR3 DNA reads TGTGCCAGCAGCCCGGACAGGGGAATTAATCAGCCCCAGCATTTT. Translating gives CASSPDRGINQPQHF.

The genes are TRBV6-1 and TRBJ1-5; D gene uncertain. Trimming removed 2 bases from V and 3 bases from J, with 5 bases in between. This CDR3 has 13 amino acids. Germline CDR1 MNHNS, CDR2 SASEGT. CDR3 sequence (DNA): TGTGCCAGCAGTGAAACAGACAATCAGCCCCAGCATTTT. Protein product: CASSETDNQPQHF.

The CDR3 is CAMPGFVEKLFF. The CDR3 DNA follows: TGCGCCATGCCGGGATTTGTGGAAAAACTGTTTTTT. The rearrangement links TRBV10-1 to TRBJ1-4; the D is unclear. The V end was cut by 10 bases, the J end by 8 bases, with 14 bases between. The CDR3 is 12 amino acids. Per germline, CDR1 WNHNN and CDR2 SYGVQD (reference sequence).

This rearrangement joins TRBV2 to TRBJ2-7; TRBD1 matches 8 bases. This CDR3 is built from 16 residues. Germline V gene sequence: CDR1 SNHLY, CDR2 FYNNEI. The V and J ends lost 2 bases and 4 bases, in that order; junction bases with no gene match: 10. The DNA for the CDR3 is TGTGCCAGCAGTGAACAGGGGGCCCTCCCCAAATACGAGCAGTACTTC. Its translation is CASSEQGALPKYEQYF.

The rearrangement links TRBV24-1 to TRBJ1-2, with 9 positions matching TRBD1. The CDR3 is 15 residues long. Germline-derived CDR1 and CDR2 are KGHDR and SFDVKD. V trimming: 9 bases; J trimming: 1 base; junction bases outside the gene matches: 8. DNA of the CDR3: TGTGCCACCTATGGCGGGACAGGGTTTAACTATGGCTACACCTTC. This translates into CATYGGTGFNYGYTF.

The rearrangement uses TRBV19 and TRBJ1-5; 8 nucleotides match TRBD1. CDR3 size: 17 residues. Per germline, CDR1 LNHDA and CDR2 SQIVND (reference sequence). Trimming took 6 bases from V and 6 from J; bases not matched to a gene: 16. The CDR3: CASSPTTDRVLFQPQHF. In nucleotides, the CDR3 is TGTGCCAGTAGCCCGACGACGGACAGGGTTCTTTTTCAGCCCCAGCATTTT. Variable domain in full (rest from reference TRBV19 and TRBJ1-5): DGGITQSPKYLFRKEGQNVTLSCEQNLNHDAMYWYRQDPGQGLRLIYYSQIVNDFQKGDIAEGYSVSREKKESFPLTVTSAQKNPTAFYLCASSPTTDRVLFQPQHFGDGTRLSIL.

The chain combines TRBV13 with TRBJ1-1, with 7 nucleotides matching TRBD1. The V gene's germline CDR1 is PRHDT and CDR2 FYEKMQ (reference sequence). There are 15 residues in the CDR3. The junction had 10 bases not matched to a gene; V was cut back by 5 bases and J by 4 bases. CDR3 nucleotide sequence: TGTGCCAGCAGCCTCGACAGGGCGGTCGGCACTGAAGCTTTCTTT. Translated: CASSLDRAVGTEAFF.

The genes are TRBV10-2 and TRBJ1-6; 7 nucleotides line up with TRBD1. V lost 5 bases and J lost 6; bases outside the gene matches: 4. The CDR3 length is 14 residues. CDR1 is WSHSY and CDR2 is SAAADI in the germline V gene. This CDR3 reads CASSKTGSNSPLHF. The CDR3 DNA reads as TGCGCCAGCAGTAAGACAGGGAGTAATTCACCCCTCCACTTT.

V gene TRBV6-1 combines with J gene TRBJ2-7, with 9 bases identical to TRBD1. J was trimmed by 3 bases and V by 2 bases; bases with no gene match: 5. The CDR3 spans 15 residues. Germline CDR1 is MNHNS and CDR2 is SASEGT. The CDR3 DNA follows: TGTGCCAGCAGTGAAATAGGGACAGGGAGCTACGAGCAGTACTTC. Translation: CASSEIGTGSYEQYF.

The J gene is TRBJ2-7, the V gene TRBV11-2; TRBD1 aligns across 9 bases. CDR1 is SGHAT, CDR2 FQNNGV, per germline. V was clipped by 5 bases and J by 5 bases; unmatched bases: 13. This CDR3 comprises 16 residues. The CDR3 reads CASSPGGGQGANEQYF. The CDR3 coding sequence is TGTGCCAGCAGCCCTGGGGGGGGACAGGGAGCGAACGAGCAGTACTTC. Complete variable domain (other parts from reference TRBV11-2 and TRBJ2-7): EAGVAQSPRYKIIEKRQSVAFWCNPISGHATLYWYQQILGQGPKLLIQFQNNGVVDDSQLPKDRFSAERLKGVDSTLKIQPAKLEDSAVYLCASSPGGGQGANEQYFGPGTRLTVT.

The V and J genes are TRBV5-5 and TRBJ2-5; 7 nucleotides agree with TRBD1. The CDR3 contains 15 residues. V shed 5 bases, J shed 1 base, and the junction held 8 bases outside the gene matches. Germline V gives CDR1 SGHKS, CDR2 YYEKEE (reference sequence). For the CDR3, the DNA is TGTGCCAGCAGGCGAACCGGGACAGCCCAAGAGACCCAGTACTTC. Translating it yields CASRRTGTAQETQYF.

The chain has TRBV7-8 and TRBJ1-1; a possible D gene is TRBD1 (5 bases). CDR1 is SGHVS and CDR2 is FQNEAQ in the germline V gene. V was clipped by 2 bases and J by 1 base, with 17 bases between them. The CDR3 length is 17 residues. The CDR3 DNA is TGTGCCAGCAGCTTAACGTACAGAACAGGCCCGAACACTGAAGCTTTCTTT. Translated: CASSLTYRTGPNTEAFF.